These 10 T cell receptor beta chains share one sample of origin, sequenced in a study of T-cell memory formation after mild COVID-19. TCRdb itself ran the 5' RACE reads through MiXCR, one entry per CDR3 protein. The sample consists of 470,000 or so distinct CDR3 sequences, about 19% of them appearing once. The sequenced sample was PBMCs or a T cell subset sorted from them (not recorded which). The receptor source for this set is an adult woman who had mild COVID-19 (a few samples of this study predate the infection). Cell type and time point are not known.

There are a few counts of this clonotype. The rearrangement links TRBV7-2 to TRBJ2-2; D gene uncertain. CDR1 is SGHTA and CDR2 is FQGNSA in the germline V gene. The CDR3 covers 12 residues. V lost 2 bases, J lost 7 bases, and 5 bases lay in between. Written as DNA, the CDR3 is TGTGCCAGCAGCTTACAGTACGGGGAGCTGTTTTTT. Protein product: CASSLQYGELFF.

The chain carries TRBV5-1 and TRBJ2-7, with D uncertain. Between the trimmed V and J ends, which lost 0 bases and 2 bases, there was a span of 15 bases. The CDR3 runs to 16 residues. From germline, CDR1 is SGHRS and CDR2 YFSETQ. This CDR3 reads CASSLDTPPDAYEQYF. The CDR3, as DNA: TGCGCCAGCAGCTTGGATACACCCCCCGACGCCTACGAGCAGTACTTC.

The chain carries TRBV15 and TRBJ1-1; perhaps TRBD1 as D (6 bases). The V end was cut by 8 bases, the J end by 0 bases, with 10 bases between. The germline V gene has CDR1 LNHNV and CDR2 YYDKDF (reference sequence). The CDR3 is 13 amino acids. This CDR3 is CATSGQMNTEAFF. The CDR3 nucleotides are TGTGCCACCTCTGGACAGATGAACACTGAAGCTTTCTTT.

V usage is TRBV6-5 and J usage is TRBJ2-7; TRBD2 is a possible D gene (6 bases). The CDR3 length is 15 residues. CDR1 MNHEY and CDR2 SVGAGI come from the germline V gene. V shed 5 bases and J shed 6 bases, with 20 bases lying between them. CDR3: CASSGGAGGSGEQYF. The CDR3 DNA sequence: TGTGCCAGCAGTGGCGGGGCAGGAGGTTCGGGCGAGCAGTACTTC.

The chain uses TRBV4-2 and TRBJ2-1; D may be TRBD2 (5 bases). Looked up from germline, CDR1 is LGHNA and CDR2 is YNFKEQ. The V gene lost 1 base and the J gene lost 7 bases, with 14 bases spanning the gap. The CDR3 is made up of 15 amino acids. As DNA, the CDR3 is TGTGCCAGCAGCCAAGTAGGCGGGCACGCTAATGAGCAGTTCTTC. Amino acid sequence: CASSQVGGHANEQFF.

The V gene is TRBV2, the J gene TRBJ2-2; D is possibly TRBD2 (6 bases). V lost 7 bases, J lost 4 bases, and 19 bases lay in between. Germline CDR1 reads SNHLY; CDR2 reads FYNNEI. CDR3 length: 16 amino acids. CDR3 in amino acids: CASKEGPGSGTGELFF. The DNA of the CDR3 is TGTGCCAGCAAGGAGGGCCCGGGTAGTGGCACCGGGGAGCTGTTTTTT. The entire variable domain, with the rest obtained from reference TRBV2 and TRBJ2-2, is as follows: EPEVTQTPSHQVTQMGQEVILRCVPISNHLYFYWYRQILGQKVEFLVSFYNNEISEKSEIFDDQFSVERPDGSNFTLKIRSTKLEDSAMYFCASKEGPGSGTGELFFGEGSRLTVL.

The sample holds a few counts of this clonotype. The chain has TRBV10-3 and TRBJ1-5; D uncertain. V was trimmed by 1 base and J by 7 bases, leaving 17 bases between them. Germline lookup yields CDR1 ENHRY and CDR2 SYGVKD. The CDR3 runs 16 residues. The CDR3 coding sequence is TGTGCCATCAGTGAGTATTTAGGAAGGAGCGGGCAGCCCCAGCATTTT. This translates into CAISEYLGRSGQPQHF.

This clonotype was observed at least ten times. The CDR3 region is CASSLEGGKRGYF. The CDR3 DNA sequence: TGTGCCAGCAGCTTAGAGGGGGGCAAACGGGGGTACTTC. The chain combines TRBV7-6 with TRBJ2-7; tentatively, D is TRBD1 or TRBD2 (6 bases each). The V gene lost 1 base and the J gene lost 12 bases, with 16 bases spanning the gap. The CDR3 contains 13 residues. Germline V gives CDR1 SGHVS, CDR2 FNYEAQ.

The chain carries TRBV9 and TRBJ2-7, with D uncertain. The CDR3 loop spans 13 amino acids. V gave up 4 bases and J gave up 3 bases, with 11 bases separating them. Per the germline V gene, CDR1 is SGDLS and CDR2 is YYNGEE. The CDR3 nucleotides read TGTGCCAGCAGCCCTCCGGCCCGCTACGAGCAGTACTTC. It translates to CASSPPARYEQYF. Filled out from reference TRBV9 and TRBJ2-7, the complete variable domain reads DSGVTQTPKHLITATGQRVTLRCSPRSGDLSVYWYQQSLDQGLQFLIQYYNGEERAKGNILERFSAQQFPDLHSELNLSSLELGDSALYFCASSPPARYEQYFGPGTRLTVT.

This clonotype was seen a handful of times. CDR3 loop: CSARDLVNYEQYF. DNA for the CDR3: TGCAGTGCTAGGGACCTGGTGAACTACGAGCAGTACTTC. The rearrangement joins TRBV20-1 to TRBJ2-7; D ambiguous. The ends were cut back, 3 bases at V and 3 bases at J, with 12 bases in the middle. This CDR3 has 13 residues. The germline V gene has CDR1 DFQATT and CDR2 SNEGSKA (reference sequence).